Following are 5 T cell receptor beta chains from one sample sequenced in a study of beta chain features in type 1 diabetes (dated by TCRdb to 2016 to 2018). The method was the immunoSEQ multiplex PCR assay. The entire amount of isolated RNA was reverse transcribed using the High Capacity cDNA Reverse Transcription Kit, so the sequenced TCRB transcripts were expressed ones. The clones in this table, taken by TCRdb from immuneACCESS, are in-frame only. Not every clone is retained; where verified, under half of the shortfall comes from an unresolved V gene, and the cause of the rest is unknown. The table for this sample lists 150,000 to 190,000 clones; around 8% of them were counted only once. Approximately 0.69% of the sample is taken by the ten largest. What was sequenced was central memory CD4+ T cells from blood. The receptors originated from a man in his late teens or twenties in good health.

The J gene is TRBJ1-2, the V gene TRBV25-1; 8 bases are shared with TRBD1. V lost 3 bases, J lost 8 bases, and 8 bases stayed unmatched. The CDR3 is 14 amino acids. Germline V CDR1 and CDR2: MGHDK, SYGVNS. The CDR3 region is CASSDDRGQEGYTF. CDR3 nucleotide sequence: TGTGCCAGCAGTGACGACAGGGGCCAGGAGGGCTACACCTTC.

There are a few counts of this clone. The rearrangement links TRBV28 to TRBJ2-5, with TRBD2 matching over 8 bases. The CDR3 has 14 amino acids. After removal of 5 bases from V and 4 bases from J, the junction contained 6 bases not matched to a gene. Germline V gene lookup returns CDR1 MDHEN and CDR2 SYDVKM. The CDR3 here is CASSISGGRETQYF. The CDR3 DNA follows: TGTGCCAGCAGTATTTCGGGGGGGCGAGAGACCCAGTACTTC.

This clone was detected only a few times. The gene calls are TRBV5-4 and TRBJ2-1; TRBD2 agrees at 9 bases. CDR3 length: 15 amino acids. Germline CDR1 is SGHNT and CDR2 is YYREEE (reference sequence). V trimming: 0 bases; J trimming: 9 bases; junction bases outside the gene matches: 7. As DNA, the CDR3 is TGTGCCAGCAGCTTGGCCGGCGGGGGGGCCGGTGAGCAGTTCTTC. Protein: CASSLAGGGAGEQFF.

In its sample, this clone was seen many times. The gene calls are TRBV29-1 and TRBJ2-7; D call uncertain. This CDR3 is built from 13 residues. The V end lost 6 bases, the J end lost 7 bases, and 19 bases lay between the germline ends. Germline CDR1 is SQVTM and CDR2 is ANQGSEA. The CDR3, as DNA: TGCAGCGTCGCGACACCGAACCTTCTGGAGCAGTACTTC. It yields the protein CSVATPNLLEQYF.

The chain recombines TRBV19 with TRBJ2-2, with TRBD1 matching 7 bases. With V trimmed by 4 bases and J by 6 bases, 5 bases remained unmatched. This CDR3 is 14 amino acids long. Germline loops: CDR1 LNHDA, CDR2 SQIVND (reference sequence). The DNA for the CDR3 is TGTGCCAGTAGTAAAAGACAGGGACCCGGGGAGCTGTTTTTT. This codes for CASSKRQGPGELFF.